This entry concerns a single T cell receptor (beta chain). This may come from a read error, since a much larger clone is one base off. This CDR3 fails to terminate in the conserved phenylalanine or tryptophan, so it likely reflects a read error. Every naive CD8 library was made from between roughly 17,000 and 1,100,000 sorted cells with 10%, 30% or 50% RNA. Bulk TCR libraries used previously described methods and listed TCR primers. TCRdb analysed the PCR reads with MiXCR anew, one entry per CDR3 protein. The data show some 580,000 distinct CDR3 sequences, 25% seen once. CDR3 size: 14 residues. CDR1 and CDR2 from the germline V gene are LGHNA and YSLEER. Trimming pared 5 bases from V and 2 bases from J, leaving 11 bases between. This sample was taken from a study of molecular identifiers for immune sequencing clone quantification.

Source material: naive CD8+ T cells from blood, with Jurkat cell RNA spiked in. Subset noted: FACS-sorted CD8+CD4-CCR7+CD45RA+ naive T cells. The TCR sequence derives from a human donor in good health. Some libraries in this study had Jurkat cell RNA spiked in. V is TRBV4-3 and J is TRBJ2-3; tentatively, D is TRBD2 (5 bases). The CDR3 nucleotides read TGCGCCAGCAGCTCAGTCGGGGACACAGATACGCAGTATTCT. Amino acid sequence: CASSSVGDTDTQYS.